Presented here are 5 T cell receptor beta chains from one specimen sequenced in a study of cytomegalovirus exposure and HLA in healthy donors. Vbeta (60) and Jbeta (13) primers were used in the PCR. Assay: immunoSEQ multiplex PCR; the TCRdb copy retains only in-frame clones and omits some. The data show about 160,000 clones, 81% seen once. The sequencing input was PBMCs. The receptors shown here come from a woman between 18 and 29 years old in good health and CMV-seronegative.

The chain joins TRBV7-2 to TRBJ2-3; the match to TRBD2 covers 7 bases. This CDR3 is built from 14 residues. The V segment lost 1 base and the J segment 5 bases; nucleotides outside the gene matches: 3. CDR1 and CDR2 (germline): SGHTA, FQGNSA. CDR3 protein: CASSLGTGGDTQYF. The CDR3 DNA is TGTGCCAGCAGCTTAGGGACGGGAGGAGATACGCAGTATTTT. Drawing the rest from reference TRBV7-2 and TRBJ2-3, the complete variable domain is GAGVSQSPSNKVTEKGKDVELRCDPISGHTALYWYRQSLGQGLEFLIYFQGNSAPDKSGLPSDRFSAERTGGSVSTLTIQRTQQEDSAVYLCASSLGTGGDTQYFGPGTRLTVL.

This clone was seen only a few times. CDR3 residues: CASRAGTGESNEQFF. In DNA, the CDR3 is TGTGCCAGCAGAGCCGGGACAGGGGAAAGCAATGAGCAGTTCTTC. The chain joins TRBV6-5 to TRBJ2-1, with 10 nucleotides matching TRBD1. The CDR3 is made up of 15 amino acids. V lost 6 bases to trimming and J lost 6 bases; unmatched junction nucleotides: 8. Germline V gene sequence: CDR1 MNHEY, CDR2 SVGAGI.

This chain connects TRBV7-2 to TRBJ1-2; weak D call: TRBD1 (6 bases). V lost 4 bases, J lost 6 bases, and 18 bases lay in between. This CDR3 has 15 residues. The V gene's germline CDR1 is SGHTA and CDR2 FQGNSA. The CDR3 DNA reads TGTGCCAGCAGCTCCCGAAGAAGGGGGTCGGATGGCTACACCTTC. This codes for CASSSRRRGSDGYTF.

This sequence joins TRBV7-9 and TRBJ2-3, with D possibly matching TRBD1 (6 bases). V lost 6 bases, J lost 1 base, and 8 bases lay in between. The CDR3 has 13 residues. Germline CDR1 reads SEHNR; CDR2 reads FQNEAQ (reference sequence). CDR3: CASRDSGTDTQYF. CDR3 nucleotides: TGTGCCAGCAGGGACAGCGGCACAGATACGCAGTATTTT. Using reference TRBV7-9 and TRBJ2-3 for the parts outside the CDR3, the full variable domain is DTGVSQNPRHKITKRGQNVTFRCDPISEHNRLYWYRQTLGQGPEFLTYFQNEAQLEKSRLLSDRFSAERPKGSFSTLEIQRTEQGDSAMYLCASRDSGTDTQYFGPGTRLTVL.

The chain is built from TRBV6-5 and TRBJ2-7; weak D call: TRBD1 (5 bases). This CDR3 is 13 amino acids long. V was pared by 8 bases and J by 3 bases, with 14 bases between. The germline V gene encodes CDR1 MNHEY and CDR2 SVGAGI. DNA for the CDR3: TGTGCCAGCCTGAGGACATCCTTCTACGAGCAGTACTTC. Translation gives CASLRTSFYEQYF.